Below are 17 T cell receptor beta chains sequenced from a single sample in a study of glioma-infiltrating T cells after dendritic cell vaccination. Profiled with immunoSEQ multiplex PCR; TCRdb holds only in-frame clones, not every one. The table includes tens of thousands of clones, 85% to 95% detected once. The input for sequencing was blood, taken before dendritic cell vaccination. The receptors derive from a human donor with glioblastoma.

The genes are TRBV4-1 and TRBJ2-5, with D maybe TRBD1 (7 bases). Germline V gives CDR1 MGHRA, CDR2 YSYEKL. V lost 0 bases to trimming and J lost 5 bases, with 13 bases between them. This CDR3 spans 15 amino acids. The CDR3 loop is CASSQDPSGGETQYF. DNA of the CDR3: TGCGCCAGCAGCCAAGATCCCTCAGGGGGGGAGACCCAGTACTTC.

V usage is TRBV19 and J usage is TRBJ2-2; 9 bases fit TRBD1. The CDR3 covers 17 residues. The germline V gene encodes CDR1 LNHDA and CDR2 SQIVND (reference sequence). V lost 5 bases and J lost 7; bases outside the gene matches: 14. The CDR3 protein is CASSPVPRTGDGGELFF. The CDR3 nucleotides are TGTGCCAGTAGTCCCGTCCCCCGGACAGGGGACGGCGGGGAGCTGTTTTTT.

The CDR3 sequence is CASSLEKGRLFGEQYF. The DNA of the CDR3 is TGTGCCAGCAGCCTCGAAAAGGGGCGTCTATTCGGCGAGCAGTACTTC. The rearrangement uses TRBV4-2 and TRBJ2-7; perhaps TRBD1 as D (5 bases). This CDR3 spans 16 amino acids. Between the trimmed V and J ends, which lost 4 bases and 6 bases, there was a span of 22 bases. CDR1 is LGHNA and CDR2 is YNFKEQ in the germline V gene.

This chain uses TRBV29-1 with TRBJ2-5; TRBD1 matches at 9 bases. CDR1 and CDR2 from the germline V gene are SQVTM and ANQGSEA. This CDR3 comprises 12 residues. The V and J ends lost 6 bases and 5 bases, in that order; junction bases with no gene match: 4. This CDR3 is CSVGQGRETQYF. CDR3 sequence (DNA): TGCAGCGTGGGACAGGGTAGGGAGACCCAGTACTTC.

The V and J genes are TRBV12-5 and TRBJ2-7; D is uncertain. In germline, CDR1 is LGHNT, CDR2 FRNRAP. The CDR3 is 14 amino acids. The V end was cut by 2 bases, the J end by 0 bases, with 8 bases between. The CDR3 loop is CASGLTTLSYEQYF. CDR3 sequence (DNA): TGTGCTAGTGGTTTGACTACTCTCTCCTACGAGCAGTACTTC. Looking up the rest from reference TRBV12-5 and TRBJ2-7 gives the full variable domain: DARVTQTPRHKVTEMGQEVTMRCQPILGHNTVFWYRQTMMQGLELLAYFRNRAPLDDSGMPKDRFSAEMPDATLATLKIQPSEPRDSAVYFCASGLTTLSYEQYFGPGTRLTVT.

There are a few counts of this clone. The DNA for the CDR3 is TGTGCCAGTAGTGTGGGGCCCTACACTGAAGCTTTCTTT. As protein: CASSVGPYTEAFF. The chain employs TRBV19 and TRBJ1-1; maybe TRBD1 (5 bases). Germline V lookup: CDR1 LNHDA, CDR2 SQIVND (reference sequence). The CDR3 totals 13 residues. V lost 5 bases, J lost 3 bases, and 10 bases lay in between.

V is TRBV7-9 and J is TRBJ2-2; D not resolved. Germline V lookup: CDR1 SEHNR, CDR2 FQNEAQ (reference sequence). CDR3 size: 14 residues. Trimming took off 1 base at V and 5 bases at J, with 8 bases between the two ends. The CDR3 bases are TGTGCCAGCAGCTTAGGAAGTACAACCGGGGAGCTGTTTTTT. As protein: CASSLGSTTGELFF.

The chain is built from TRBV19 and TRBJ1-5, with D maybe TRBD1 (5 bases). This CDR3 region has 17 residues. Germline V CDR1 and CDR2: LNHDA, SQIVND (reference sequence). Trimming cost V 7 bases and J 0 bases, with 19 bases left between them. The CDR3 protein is CASTRAHRMYSNQPQHF. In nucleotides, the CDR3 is TGTGCCAGTACCAGAGCACACAGGATGTATAGCAATCAGCCCCAGCATTTT. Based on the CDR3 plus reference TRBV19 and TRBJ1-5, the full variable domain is DGGITQSPKYLFRKEGQNVTLSCEQNLNHDAMYWYRQDPGQGLRLIYYSQIVNDFQKGDIAEGYSVSREKKESFPLTVTSAQKNPTAFYLCASTRAHRMYSNQPQHFGDGTRLSIL.

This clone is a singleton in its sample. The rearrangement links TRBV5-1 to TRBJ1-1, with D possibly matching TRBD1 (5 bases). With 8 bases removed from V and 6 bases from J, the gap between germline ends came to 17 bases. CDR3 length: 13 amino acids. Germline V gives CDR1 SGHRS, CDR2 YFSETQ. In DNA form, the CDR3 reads TGCGCCAGTCTCCGAGCAGGGAATCCTGAAGCTTTCTTT. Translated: CASLRAGNPEAFF.

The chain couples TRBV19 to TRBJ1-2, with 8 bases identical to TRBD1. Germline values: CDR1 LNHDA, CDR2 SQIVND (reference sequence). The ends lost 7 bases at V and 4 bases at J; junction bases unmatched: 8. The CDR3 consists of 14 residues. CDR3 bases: TGTGCCAGTACCAAACAGGGGGTTGGCTATGGCTACACCTTC. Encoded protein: CASTKQGVGYGYTF.

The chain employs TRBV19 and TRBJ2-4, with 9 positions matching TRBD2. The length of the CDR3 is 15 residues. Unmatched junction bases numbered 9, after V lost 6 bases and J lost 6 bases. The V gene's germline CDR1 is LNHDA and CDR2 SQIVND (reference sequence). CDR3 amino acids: CASRPSGTAVNIQYF. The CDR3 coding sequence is TGTGCCAGTAGACCTAGCGGGACAGCCGTAAACATTCAGTACTTC.

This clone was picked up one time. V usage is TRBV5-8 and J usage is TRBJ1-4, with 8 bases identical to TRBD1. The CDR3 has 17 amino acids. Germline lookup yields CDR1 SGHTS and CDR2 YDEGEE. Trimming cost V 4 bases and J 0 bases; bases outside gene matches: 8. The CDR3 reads CASSPGRGLATNEKLFF. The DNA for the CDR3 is TGTGCCAGCAGCCCAGGCAGGGGGCTCGCAACTAATGAAAAACTGTTTTTT.

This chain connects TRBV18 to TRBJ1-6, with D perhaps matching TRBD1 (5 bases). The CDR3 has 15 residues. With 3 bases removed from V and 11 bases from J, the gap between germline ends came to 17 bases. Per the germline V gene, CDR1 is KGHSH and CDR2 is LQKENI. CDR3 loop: CASSPRKDREAPLHF. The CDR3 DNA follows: TGTGCCAGCTCACCGAGGAAAGACAGAGAGGCACCCCTCCACTTT.

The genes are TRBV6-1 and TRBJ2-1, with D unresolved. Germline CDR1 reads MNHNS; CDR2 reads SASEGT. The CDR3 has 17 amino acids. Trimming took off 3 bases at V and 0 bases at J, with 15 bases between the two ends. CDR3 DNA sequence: TGTGCCAGCAGTGACTTGTCGTTCCCGAGCTCCTACAATGAGCAGTTCTTC. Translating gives CASSDLSFPSSYNEQFF.

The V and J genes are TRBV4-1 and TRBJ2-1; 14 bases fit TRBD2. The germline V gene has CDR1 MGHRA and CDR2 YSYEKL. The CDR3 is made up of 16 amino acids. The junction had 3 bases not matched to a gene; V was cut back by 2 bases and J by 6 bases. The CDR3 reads CASSQPGLAGVNEQFF. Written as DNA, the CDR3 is TGCGCCAGCAGCCAACCGGGACTAGCGGGGGTCAATGAGCAGTTCTTC.

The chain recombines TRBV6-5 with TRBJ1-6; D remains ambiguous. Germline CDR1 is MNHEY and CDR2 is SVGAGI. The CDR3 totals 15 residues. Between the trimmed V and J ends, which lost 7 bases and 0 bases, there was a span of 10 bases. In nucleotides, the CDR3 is TGTGCCAGCACTACGGTTACCTCCTATAATTCACCCCTCCACTTT. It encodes CASTTVTSYNSPLHF.

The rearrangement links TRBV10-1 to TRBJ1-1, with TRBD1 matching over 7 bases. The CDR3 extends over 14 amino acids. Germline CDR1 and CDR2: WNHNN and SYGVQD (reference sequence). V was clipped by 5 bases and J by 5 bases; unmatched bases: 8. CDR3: CASSLRDSGTEAFF. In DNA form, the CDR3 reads TGCGCCAGCAGTCTCCGGGACAGCGGGACTGAAGCTTTCTTT.